This paragraph covers one TCR beta chain sequence. Its antigen is unknown. The germline V and J ends were trimmed by 0 bases and 2 bases, with 22 bases remaining between them. The CDR3 sequence is 19 residues long. This sample was included in a study of CD8+ T cells in alopecia areata. Looking at the study overall: The drug, oral tofacitinib, was given to treated patients at 5 to 10 mg twice daily. Study results and limitations: In lesional scalp, particularly from alopecia totalis/universalis, clonality was higher than in normal scalp.

Described treatment: oral pan-JAK inhibitor, 5-10 mg twice daily. Following extraction, RNA underwent reverse transcription to cDNA, which served as the sequencing template. Using immunoSEQ multiplex PCR, the repertoire was profiled, and TCRdb retains in-frame clones only, with some absent. The sample comprises 150,000 to 200,000 clones, about 60% of which are singletons, and around 14% rests with the top ten. The rearrangement links TRBV23-1 to TRBJ1-2; D remains unclear. TRBV23-1 belongs to the ORF category, with a function that is uncertain. The TCR was taken from a human donor with alopecia areata. The sequencing here drew on CD4+ T cells sorted from blood, taken at week 24, from a patient treated with tofacitinib. The CDR3 DNA reads as TGCGCCAGCAGTCAATCTATTCCTCGTTGGGCAGAAACAAACTATGGCTACACCTTC. Translated: CASSQSIPRWAETNYGYTF.